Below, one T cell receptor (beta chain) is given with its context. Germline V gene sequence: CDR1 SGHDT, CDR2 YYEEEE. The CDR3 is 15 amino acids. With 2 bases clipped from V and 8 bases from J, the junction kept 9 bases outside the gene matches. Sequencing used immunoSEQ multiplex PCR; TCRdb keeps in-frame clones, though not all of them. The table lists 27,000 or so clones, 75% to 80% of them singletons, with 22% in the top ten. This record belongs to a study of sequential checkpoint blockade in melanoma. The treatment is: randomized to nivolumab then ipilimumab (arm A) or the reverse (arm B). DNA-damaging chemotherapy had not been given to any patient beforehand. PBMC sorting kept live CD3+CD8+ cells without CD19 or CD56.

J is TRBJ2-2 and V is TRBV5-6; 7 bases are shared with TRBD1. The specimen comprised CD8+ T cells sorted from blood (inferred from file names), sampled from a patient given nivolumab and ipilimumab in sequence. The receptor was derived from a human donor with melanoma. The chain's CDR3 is CASSFRQGTMGELFF. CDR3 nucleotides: TGTGCCAGCAGCTTCCGACAGGGTACGATGGGGGAGCTGTTTTTT.